A single sample gave rise to the 15 T cell receptor beta chains below, sequenced in a study of Ad26.COV2.S vaccination and SARS-CoV-2 variants. Described treatment: around 19 received Ad26.COV2.S at low or high dose, single or two shots; about 5 received placebo; per-sample allocation not given. After the first vaccine or placebo injection, samples were drawn on day 63. Repertoires were generated with immunoSEQ multiplex PCR, while TCRdb's copy carries only in-frame clones and drops some. This table holds about 400,000 clones, about 80% found once. The source was peripheral blood, collected in a trial of Ad26.COV2.S vaccine versus placebo. Receptors originate from a person aged 18-60 years who received the Ad26.COV2.S COVID-19 vaccine or a placebo.

Regarding this clone: Distinct nucleotide sequences in the sample also encode this CDR3. The chain carries TRBV9 and TRBJ1-2, with 8 bases identical to TRBD1. With V trimmed by 0 bases and J by 1 base, 2 bases remained unmatched. Germline CDR1 is SGDLS and CDR2 is YYNGEE. This CDR3 has 15 residues. CDR3 DNA sequence: TGTGCCAGCAGCGTAGTCGGACAGGGTAACTATGGCTACACCTTC. Its protein is CASSVVGQGNYGYTF.

The J gene is TRBJ2-1, the V gene TRBV5-1; 9 positions agree with TRBD2. Germline V gene lookup returns CDR1 SGHRS and CDR2 YFSETQ. The CDR3 consists of 16 residues. Trimming removed 0 bases from V and 3 bases from J; junction bases left unmatched: 4. The CDR3 sequence: CASSLVLAGSYNEQFF. The CDR3 DNA follows: TGCGCCAGCAGCTTGGTACTAGCGGGCAGCTACAATGAGCAGTTCTTC.

This clone occurred a few times. The V and J genes are TRBV9 and TRBJ1-3; D is unresolved. V was clipped by 4 bases and J by 5 bases, with 16 bases between them. Germline assignment: CDR1 SGDLS and CDR2 YYNGEE. The length of the CDR3 is 15 residues. The CDR3 region is CASSTLPGRRNTIYF. The CDR3 DNA is TGTGCCAGCAGCACCCTCCCGGGTCGGAGAAACACCATATATTTT.

CDR3 in DNA: TGTGCCAGCAGCTCGCGGGTGGGACTAGCGGGGCCCACTAGCACAGATACGCAGTATTTT. Protein product: CASSSRVGLAGPTSTDTQYF. The chain joins TRBV7-3 to TRBJ2-3; TRBD2 matches at 13 bases. The germline gives CDR1 SGHTA, CDR2 FQGTGA. The J segment lost 0 bases and the V segment lost 4 bases, leaving 13 bases of the junction unmatched. This CDR3 contains 20 residues.

The CDR3 sequence is CASSFTLGEREDGTDTQYF. As DNA, the CDR3 is TGTGCCAGCAGCTTCACCCTCGGGGAGCGGGAGGATGGCACAGATACGCAGTATTTT. The chain combines TRBV11-2 with TRBJ2-3, with 9 positions matching TRBD2. The V gene end was trimmed by 3 bases and the J gene end by 1 base; junction bases not matched to a gene: 14. The CDR3 has 19 amino acids. The germline CDR1 and CDR2 sequences are SGHAT and FQNNGV. The complete variable domain, with remaining parts taken from reference TRBV11-2 and TRBJ2-3, reads EAGVAQSPRYKIIEKRQSVAFWCNPISGHATLYWYQQILGQGPKLLIQFQNNGVVDDSQLPKDRFSAERLKGVDSTLKIQPAKLEDSAVYLCASSFTLGEREDGTDTQYFGPGTRLTVL.

This chain joins TRBV5-1 and TRBJ2-1; D possibly corresponds to TRBD2 (6 bases). The CDR3 totals 15 residues. CDR1 SGHRS and CDR2 YFSETQ come from the germline V gene. V dropped 1 base and J dropped 0 bases, with 8 bases sitting between them. CDR3 DNA sequence: TGCGCCAGCAGCTTGAGCGGGTTCTCCTACAATGAGCAGTTCTTC. It is translated as CASSLSGFSYNEQFF.

This clone was detected a few times. The gene calls are TRBV14 and TRBJ2-5; no firm D call. CDR3 length equals 14 residues. Trimming stripped 6 bases from V and 7 bases from J, with 18 bases between. The germline CDR1 and CDR2 sequences are SGHDN and FVKESK. CDR3 region: CASRPQPTDGTQYF. CDR3 DNA: TGTGCCAGCAGGCCCCAACCAACGGACGGGACCCAGTACTTC.

This sequence joins TRBV27 and TRBJ2-1, with 11 bases matching TRBD2. The CDR3 runs 17 residues. CDR1 is MNHEY and CDR2 is SMNVEV in the germline V gene (reference sequence). V gave up 5 bases and J gave up 7 bases; unmatched junction bases: 13. This chain's CDR3 is CASSRWTSGQGRNEQFF. The CDR3, as DNA: TGTGCCAGCAGTAGATGGACTAGCGGGCAGGGGAGGAATGAGCAGTTCTTC.

The rearrangement joins TRBV6-2 or TRBV6-3 to TRBJ2-5, with 10 bases identical to TRBD2. V dropped 4 bases and J dropped 6; count of bases not matched to a gene: 2. CDR1 and CDR2 from the germline V gene are MNHEY and SVGEGT. CDR3 length: 13 amino acids. The CDR3: CASSLAGGQTQYF. DNA of the CDR3: TGTGCCAGCAGTTTAGCGGGGGGCCAGACCCAGTACTTC.

The genes are TRBV13 and TRBJ2-3; D unclear. V was clipped by 1 base and J by 0 bases, with 8 bases between them. The CDR3 runs 15 residues. CDR1 PRHDT and CDR2 FYEKMQ come from the germline V gene (reference sequence). The CDR3 nucleotides are TGTGCCAGCAGCTTAGATTTGGGAAGCACAGATACGCAGTATTTT. Translated, it gives CASSLDLGSTDTQYF.

J is TRBJ2-2 and V is TRBV6-1, with D maybe TRBD2 (6 bases). Deletions cut 4 bases from V and 3 bases from J, with 18 bases between. There are 17 residues in the CDR3. CDR1 and CDR2 (germline): MNHNS, SASEGT. The CDR3, as DNA: TGTGCCAGCAGTGCTTGGGACTCCCCCCCGGACACCGGGGAGCTGTTTTTT. Translating it yields CASSAWDSPPDTGELFF.

This chain uses TRBV3-1 (or the pseudogene TRBV3-2) with TRBJ2-3, with 11 bases lining up with TRBD2. With 10 bases clipped from V and 7 bases from J, the junction kept 13 bases outside the gene matches. CDR1 and CDR2 (germline): LGHDT, YNNKEL (reference sequence). The CDR3 has 15 residues. The DNA of the CDR3 is TGTGCCACCCTGGCTAGCGGGGGGTTACTTAATACGCAGTATTTT. Translation gives CATLASGGLLNTQYF.

The CDR3 loop is CASNDRATDTQYF. CDR3 DNA sequence: TGTGCCAGTAACGACAGGGCCACAGATACGCAGTATTTT. This rearrangement joins TRBV19 to TRBJ2-3; 7 positions match TRBD1. V lost 7 bases to trimming and J lost 2 bases; unmatched junction nucleotides: 3. There are 13 residues in the CDR3. Germline CDR1 and CDR2: LNHDA and SQIVND (reference sequence).

The rearrangement uses TRBV29-1 and TRBJ1-5; the D gene is possibly TRBD1 (5 bases). CDR1 SQVTM and CDR2 ANQGSEA come from the germline V gene. CDR3 size: 13 residues. V shed 4 bases and J shed 6 bases, with 13 bases lying between them. The CDR3 coding sequence is TGCAGCGTTGTCTTGGCAGGGCGTCAGCCCCAGCATTTT. As protein: CSVVLAGRQPQHF.

This clone turned up a few times. The CDR3 loop is CATSDPGQNQPQHF. Written as DNA, the CDR3 is TGTGCCACCAGTGATCCGGGACAAAATCAGCCCCAGCATTTT. V gene TRBV24-1 combines with J gene TRBJ1-5; perhaps TRBD1 as D (6 bases). V lost 3 bases, J lost 4 bases, and 9 bases lay in between. Germline CDR1 reads KGHDR; CDR2 reads SFDVKD. The CDR3 is 14 amino acids.